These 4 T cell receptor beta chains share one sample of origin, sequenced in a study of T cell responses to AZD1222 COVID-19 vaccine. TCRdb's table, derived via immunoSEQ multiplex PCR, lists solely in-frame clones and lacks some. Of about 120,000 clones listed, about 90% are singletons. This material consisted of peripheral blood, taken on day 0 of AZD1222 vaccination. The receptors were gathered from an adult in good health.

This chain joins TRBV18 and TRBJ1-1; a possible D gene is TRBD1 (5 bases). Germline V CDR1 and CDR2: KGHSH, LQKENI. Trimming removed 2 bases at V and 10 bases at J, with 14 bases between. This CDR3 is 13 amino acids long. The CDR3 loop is CASSPGALLGAFF. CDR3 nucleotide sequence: TGTGCCAGCTCACCAGGGGCCCTCCTCGGAGCTTTCTTT.

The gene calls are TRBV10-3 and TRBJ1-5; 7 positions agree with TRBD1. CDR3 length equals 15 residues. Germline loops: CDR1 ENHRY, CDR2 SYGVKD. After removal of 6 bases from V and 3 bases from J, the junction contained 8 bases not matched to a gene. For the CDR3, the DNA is TGTGCCATCAGGGGACAGTTTCCCGCCAATCAGCCCCAGCATTTT. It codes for CAIRGQFPANQPQHF.

The CDR3 DNA reads as TGTGCCAGCAGCACCGGACTAGCGGGGGTTAAAACCCAGTACTTC. It specifies CASSTGLAGVKTQYF. This chain joins TRBV7-2 and TRBJ2-5; 13 nucleotides line up with TRBD2. The CDR3 covers 15 residues. The V gene's germline CDR1 is SGHTA and CDR2 FQGNSA. V lost 5 bases to trimming and J lost 8 bases; unmatched junction nucleotides: 8.

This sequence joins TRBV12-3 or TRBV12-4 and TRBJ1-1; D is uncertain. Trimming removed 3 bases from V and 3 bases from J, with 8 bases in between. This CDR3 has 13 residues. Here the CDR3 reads CASSFREDTEAFF. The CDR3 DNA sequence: TGTGCCAGCAGTTTTAGGGAGGACACTGAAGCTTTCTTT.